Sequencing of this T cell receptor beta chain was carried out in a study of blood T cell repertoires in COVID-19. The CDR3 spans 15 residues. Germline V gives CDR1 SQVTM, CDR2 ANQGSEA. V trimming: 6 bases; J trimming: 2 bases; junction bases outside the gene matches: 7. The assay was immunoSEQ multiplex PCR, and TCRdb's table has in-frame clones only and misses some. Of some 180,000 clones detected, 85% appear once; the ten largest clones hold approximately 8%. The source of this sequence is a woman aged 60 to 75 with acute or convalescent COVID-19. What was sequenced was peripheral blood. The chain joins TRBV29-1 to TRBJ2-6, with TRBD1 matching 7 bases. CDR3 nucleotide sequence: TGCAGCGTCTCCCAGGGGGACGCTGGGGCCAACGTCCTGACTTTC. It is translated as CSVSQGDAGANVLTF.